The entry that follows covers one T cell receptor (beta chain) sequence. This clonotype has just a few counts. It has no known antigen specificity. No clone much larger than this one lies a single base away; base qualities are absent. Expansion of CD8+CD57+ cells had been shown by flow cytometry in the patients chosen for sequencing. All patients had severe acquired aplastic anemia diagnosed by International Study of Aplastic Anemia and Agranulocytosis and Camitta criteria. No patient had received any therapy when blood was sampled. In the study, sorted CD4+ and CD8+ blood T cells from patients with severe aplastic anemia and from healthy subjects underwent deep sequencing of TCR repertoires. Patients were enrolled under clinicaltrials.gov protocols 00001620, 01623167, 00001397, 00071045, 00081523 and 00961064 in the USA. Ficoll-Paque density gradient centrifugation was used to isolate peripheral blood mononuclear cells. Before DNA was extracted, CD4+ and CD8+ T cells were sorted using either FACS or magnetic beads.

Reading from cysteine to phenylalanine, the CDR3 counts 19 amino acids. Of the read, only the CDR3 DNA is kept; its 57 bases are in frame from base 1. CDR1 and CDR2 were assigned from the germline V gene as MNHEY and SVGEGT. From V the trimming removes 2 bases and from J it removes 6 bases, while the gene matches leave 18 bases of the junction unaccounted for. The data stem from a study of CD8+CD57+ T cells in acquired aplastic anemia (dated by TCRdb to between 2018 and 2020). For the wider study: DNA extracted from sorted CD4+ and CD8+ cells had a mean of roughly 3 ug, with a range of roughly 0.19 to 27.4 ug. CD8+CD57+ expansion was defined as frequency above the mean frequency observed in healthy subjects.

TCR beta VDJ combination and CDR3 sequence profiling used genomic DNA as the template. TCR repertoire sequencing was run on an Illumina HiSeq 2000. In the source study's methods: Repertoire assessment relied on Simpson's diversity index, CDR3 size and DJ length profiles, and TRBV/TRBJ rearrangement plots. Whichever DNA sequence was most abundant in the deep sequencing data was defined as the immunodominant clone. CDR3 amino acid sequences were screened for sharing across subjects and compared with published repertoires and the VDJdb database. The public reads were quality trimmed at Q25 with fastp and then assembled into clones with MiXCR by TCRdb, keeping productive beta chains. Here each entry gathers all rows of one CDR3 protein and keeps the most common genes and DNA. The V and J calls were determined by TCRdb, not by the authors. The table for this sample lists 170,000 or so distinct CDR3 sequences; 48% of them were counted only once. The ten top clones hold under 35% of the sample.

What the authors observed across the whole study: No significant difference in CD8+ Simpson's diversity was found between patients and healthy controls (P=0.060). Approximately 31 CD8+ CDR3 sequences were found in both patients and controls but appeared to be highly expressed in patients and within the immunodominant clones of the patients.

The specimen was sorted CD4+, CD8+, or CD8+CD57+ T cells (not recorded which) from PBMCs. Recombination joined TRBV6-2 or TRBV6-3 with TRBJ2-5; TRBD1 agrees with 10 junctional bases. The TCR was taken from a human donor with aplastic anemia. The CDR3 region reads CASSYLRTTQGQGKKTQYF. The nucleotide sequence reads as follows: TGTGCCAGCAGTTACCTGCGTACGACACAGGGACAGGGGAAGAAGACCCAGTACTTC.